Shown below are 23 T cell receptor beta chains from a single sample sequenced in a study of blood T cell repertoires in COVID-19. Generated by immunoSEQ multiplex PCR, the TCRdb table keeps only in-frame clones and is missing some. The sample holds roughly 220,000 clones, roughly 80% seen once. Sequencing used peripheral blood. These receptor sequences come from a woman aged 70 to 79 with acute or convalescent COVID-19.

This sequence joins TRBV19 and TRBJ2-1, with 11 bases identical to TRBD1. The CDR3 spans 17 residues. Unmatched junction bases numbered 5, after V lost 4 bases and J lost 0 bases. Germline V gene sequence: CDR1 LNHDA, CDR2 SQIVND (reference sequence). The CDR3 loop is CASSRSGQGASYNEQFF. The CDR3 DNA is TGTGCCAGTAGTAGGAGTGGACAGGGGGCCTCCTACAATGAGCAGTTCTTC. The complete variable domain, with remaining parts taken from reference TRBV19 and TRBJ2-1, reads DGGITQSPKYLFRKEGQNVTLSCEQNLNHDAMYWYRQDPGQGLRLIYYSQIVNDFQKGDIAEGYSVSREKKESFPLTVTSAQKNPTAFYLCASSRSGQGASYNEQFFGPGTRLTVL.

This chain joins TRBV6-5 and TRBJ1-4; a weak D match, TRBD1 (5 bases). Trimming cost V 7 bases and J 6 bases, with 15 bases left between them. CDR3 size: 14 residues. CDR1 is MNHEY and CDR2 is SVGAGI in the germline V gene. The CDR3 loop is CASTAGTDYEKLFF. The CDR3 DNA is TGTGCCAGCACCGCCGGGACTGACTATGAAAAACTGTTTTTT.

The chain links TRBV5-1 to TRBJ2-7, with 11 bases identical to TRBD2. From germline, CDR1 is SGHRS and CDR2 YFSETQ. The V gene end was trimmed by 2 bases and the J gene end by 3 bases; junction bases not matched to a gene: 16. The CDR3 consists of 19 residues. CDR3 nucleotides: TGCGCCAGCAGCTTCCCGGGACTAGCGGAAAATCGATTCCACTACGAGCAGTACTTC. This gives the protein CASSFPGLAENRFHYEQYF.

V and J are TRBV6-6 and TRBJ2-2; D call uncertain. CDR1 MNHNY and CDR2 SVGAGI come from the germline V gene (reference sequence). V shed 8 bases and J shed 1 base, with 8 bases lying between them. The CDR3 has 13 amino acids. The CDR3 DNA follows: TGTGCCAGCGCAGAGGTGAACACCGGGGAGCTGTTTTTT. This codes for CASAEVNTGELFF.

The J gene is TRBJ1-3, the V gene TRBV12-3 or TRBV12-4, with TRBD1 as a possible D gene (5 bases). V dropped 3 bases and J dropped 2 bases, with 5 bases sitting between them. CDR3 size: 13 residues. CDR3 nucleotide sequence: TGTGCCAGCAGTTTGACAGCTGGAAACACCATATATTTT. It encodes CASSLTAGNTIYF.

The chain uses TRBV19 and TRBJ2-5; D possibly corresponds to TRBD1 (7 bases). Germline CDR1 LNHDA, CDR2 SQIVND (reference sequence). V was trimmed by 6 bases and J by 5 bases, leaving 10 bases between them. The CDR3 length is 12 residues. CDR3 nucleotides: TGTGCCAGTAGACAGGGGAGGGAGACCCAGTACTTC. This codes for CASRQGRETQYF. Filled out from reference TRBV19 and TRBJ2-5, the complete variable domain reads DGGITQSPKYLFRKEGQNVTLSCEQNLNHDAMYWYRQDPGQGLRLIYYSQIVNDFQKGDIAEGYSVSREKKESFPLTVTSAQKNPTAFYLCASRQGRETQYFGPGTRLLVL.

The chain combines TRBV28 with TRBJ2-2, with unresolved D. The germline gives CDR1 MDHEN, CDR2 SYDVKM. Trimming cost V 1 base and J 2 bases, with 8 bases left between them. The CDR3 spans 15 residues. CDR3 sequence: CASSLYQINTGELFF. The CDR3 DNA reads as TGTGCCAGCAGTTTATATCAGATAAACACCGGGGAGCTGTTTTTT.

This clone has only a few counts. The chain couples TRBV15 to TRBJ2-3; D gene unclear. The CDR3 has 15 amino acids. V was trimmed by 0 bases and J by 0 bases, leaving 7 bases between them. Germline assignment: CDR1 LNHNV and CDR2 YYDKDF (reference sequence). As DNA, the CDR3 is TGTGCCACCAGCAGAGAACGCCGGAGCACAGATACGCAGTATTTT. It codes for CATSRERRSTDTQYF. Drawing the rest from reference TRBV15 and TRBJ2-3, the complete variable domain is DAMVIQNPRYQVTQFGKPVTLSCSQTLNHNVMYWYQQKSSQAPKLLFHYYDKDFNNEADTPDNFQSRRPNTSFCFLDIRSPGLGDTAMYLCATSRERRSTDTQYFGPGTRLTVL.

CDR3 sequence reads: CASSLHPSGSENGYTF. The CDR3 DNA reads TGTGCCAGCAGCTTGCACCCCTCAGGGTCGGAAAATGGCTACACCTTC. The V gene is TRBV5-6, the J gene TRBJ1-2; a possible D gene is TRBD1 (5 bases). V was clipped by 1 base and J by 6 bases, with 19 bases between them. This CDR3 has 16 residues. Germline V CDR1 and CDR2: SGHDT, YYEEEE.

The chain is built from TRBV28 and TRBJ2-5; D gene unclear. Germline-derived CDR1 and CDR2 are MDHEN and SYDVKM. V was cut by 5 bases and J by 1 base, with 2 bases left in between. The CDR3 has 11 residues. The CDR3 DNA is TGTGCCAGCAGTCTCCAAGAGACCCAGTACTTC. This codes for CASSLQETQYF.

This chain joins TRBV6-5 and TRBJ2-7; D uncertain. The CDR3 runs to 11 residues. The germline V gene encodes CDR1 MNHEY and CDR2 SVGAGI. Trimming stripped 6 bases from V and 3 bases from J, with 6 bases between. CDR3 in DNA: TGTGCCAGCAGATCAAACTACGAGCAGTACTTC. Translating it yields CASRSNYEQYF.

V gene TRBV24-1 combines with J gene TRBJ2-2; 13 nucleotides line up with TRBD2. Per the germline V gene, CDR1 is KGHDR and CDR2 is SFDVKD. The CDR3 consists of 19 residues. After removal of 5 bases from V and 3 bases from J, the junction contained 11 bases not matched to a gene. CDR3 loop: CATSALPGLAGADTGELFF. CDR3 DNA sequence: TGTGCCACCAGTGCCTTACCCGGACTAGCGGGAGCGGACACCGGGGAGCTGTTTTTT.

The chain has TRBV24-1 and TRBJ2-2; D possibly corresponds to TRBD2 (6 bases). The CDR3 totals 16 residues. Germline values: CDR1 KGHDR, CDR2 SFDVKD. Deletions cut 6 bases from V and 0 bases from J, with 13 bases between. CDR3: CATSKSSAPNTGELFF. The CDR3 DNA sequence: TGTGCCACCAGTAAGTCTAGCGCTCCGAACACCGGGGAGCTGTTTTTT.

The chain links TRBV12-3 or TRBV12-4 to TRBJ1-4, with D unresolved. Trimming removed 6 bases from V and 8 bases from J, with 10 bases in between. The CDR3 covers 12 residues. The CDR3 region has the DNA TGTGCCAGCAGCCTTAACAGCGAAAAACTGTTTTTT. Amino acids: CASSLNSEKLFF.

V usage is TRBV27 and J usage is TRBJ2-5; TRBD2 matches 11 bases. V gave up 2 bases and J gave up 7 bases; unmatched junction bases: 3. The CDR3 runs to 14 residues. CDR1 and CDR2 (germline): MNHEY, SMNVEV (reference sequence). CDR3 region: CASSLLAGGSTQYF. DNA of the CDR3: TGTGCCAGCAGTTTACTAGCGGGAGGTTCGACCCAGTACTTC.

V and J are TRBV19 and TRBJ2-3; 9 bases are a match to TRBD2. Germline assignment: CDR1 LNHDA and CDR2 SQIVND (reference sequence). The V segment lost 3 bases and the J segment 1 base; nucleotides outside the gene matches: 14. CDR3 length: 19 amino acids. The chain's CDR3 is CASSMKIGGRAVRTDTQYF. CDR3 DNA: TGTGCCAGTAGTATGAAGATCGGCGGGAGGGCCGTACGCACAGATACGCAGTATTTT. The entire variable domain, with the rest obtained from reference TRBV19 and TRBJ2-3, is as follows: DGGITQSPKYLFRKEGQNVTLSCEQNLNHDAMYWYRQDPGQGLRLIYYSQIVNDFQKGDIAEGYSVSREKKESFPLTVTSAQKNPTAFYLCASSMKIGGRAVRTDTQYFGPGTRLTVL.

The chain recombines TRBV14 with TRBJ1-1, with a tentative D call TRBD1 (5 bases). Deletions cut 0 bases from V and 3 bases from J, with 17 bases between. Germline values: CDR1 SGHDN, CDR2 FVKESK. The CDR3 runs to 17 residues. CDR3 loop: CASSQDVLTGKYTEAFF. CDR3 DNA: TGTGCCAGCAGCCAAGATGTGTTAACAGGAAAATACACTGAAGCTTTCTTT.

CDR3 sequence (DNA): TGTGCCAGCAGCCCAAGCGTAGCCAAGAGCACCGGGGAGCTGTTTTTT. This codes for CASSPSVAKSTGELFF. The chain has TRBV9 and TRBJ2-2; D is unclear. There are 16 residues in the CDR3. Germline CDR1 and CDR2: SGDLS and YYNGEE. V lost 4 bases to trimming and J lost 4 bases, with 17 bases between them. Together with reference TRBV9 and TRBJ2-2, the CDR3 gives the full variable domain: DSGVTQTPKHLITATGQRVTLRCSPRSGDLSVYWYQQSLDQGLQFLIQYYNGEERAKGNILERFSAQQFPDLHSELNLSSLELGDSALYFCASSPSVAKSTGELFFGEGSRLTVL.

The J gene is TRBJ2-3, the V gene TRBV10-3, with TRBD1 identical over 8 bases. CDR1 is ENHRY, CDR2 SYGVKD, per germline. The ends lost 3 bases at V and 0 bases at J; junction bases unmatched: 5. The CDR3 is 16 residues long. CDR3 amino acids: CAISDRQGISTDTQYF. The CDR3 DNA is TGTGCCATCAGTGACCGACAGGGGATAAGCACAGATACGCAGTATTTT.

This clone appeared a single time. J is TRBJ2-1 and V is TRBV28, with 8 positions matching TRBD1. This CDR3 is 16 amino acids long. Per germline, CDR1 MDHEN and CDR2 SYDVKM. The J segment lost 1 base and the V segment lost 6 bases, leaving 8 bases of the junction unmatched. The CDR3 DNA is TGTGCCAGCAGCCCCCGTGGACAGGGTTCCTACAATGAGCAGTTCTTC. Encoded protein: CASSPRGQGSYNEQFF.

The chain has TRBV28 and TRBJ2-3; D is unresolved. CDR3 length: 17 amino acids. The V end lost 5 bases, the J end lost 0 bases, and 18 bases lay between the germline ends. Germline V gene data show CDR1 as MDHEN and CDR2 as SYDVKM. CDR3 coding DNA: TGTGCCAGCAGTCTAAATCCGCAGGTTTCTAGCACAGATACGCAGTATTTT. Amino acid sequence: CASSLNPQVSSTDTQYF.

The chain has TRBV7-2 and TRBJ2-7; D not resolved. Trimming left V 5 bases short and J 0 bases short, with 5 bases between. The CDR3 totals 12 residues. Germline lookup yields CDR1 SGHTA and CDR2 FQGNSA. The CDR3 protein is CASSPFSYEQYF. The CDR3 DNA follows: TGTGCCAGCAGCCCCTTCTCCTACGAGCAGTACTTC.

The chain carries TRBV28 and TRBJ1-6, with 10 bases that match TRBD1. Unmatched junction bases numbered 6, after V lost 5 bases and J lost 5 bases. The CDR3 loop spans 16 amino acids. The germline CDR1 and CDR2 sequences are MDHEN and SYDVKM. In nucleotides, the CDR3 is TGTGCCAGCAGTGGCATTGGGACAGGGGATAATTCACCCCTCCACTTT. Protein sequence: CASSGIGTGDNSPLHF.